This T cell receptor beta chain was sequenced during a study of T cell changes during pregnancy in multiple sclerosis. Sequencing was performed with immunoSEQ multiplex PCR; in TCRdb, only in-frame clones are kept and a portion is missing. The repertoire includes about 84,000 clones, approximately 95% of them detected once, and about 1% sits in the top ten. The CDR3 loop spans 16 amino acids. Germline CDR1 reads SGHRS; CDR2 reads YFSETQ. The ends were cut back, 0 bases at V and 0 bases at J, with 12 bases in the middle. Sequenced material: peripheral blood, taken in the second trimester of pregnancy. The genes are TRBV5-1 and TRBJ1-2; D is ambiguous. The clonotype comes from a female donor in good health, enrolled as a control in a pregnancy study. DNA for the CDR3: TGCGCCAGCAGCTTGGGCGGGTCCTCCTCTAACTATGGCTACACCTTC. Translation: CASSLGGSSSNYGYTF.